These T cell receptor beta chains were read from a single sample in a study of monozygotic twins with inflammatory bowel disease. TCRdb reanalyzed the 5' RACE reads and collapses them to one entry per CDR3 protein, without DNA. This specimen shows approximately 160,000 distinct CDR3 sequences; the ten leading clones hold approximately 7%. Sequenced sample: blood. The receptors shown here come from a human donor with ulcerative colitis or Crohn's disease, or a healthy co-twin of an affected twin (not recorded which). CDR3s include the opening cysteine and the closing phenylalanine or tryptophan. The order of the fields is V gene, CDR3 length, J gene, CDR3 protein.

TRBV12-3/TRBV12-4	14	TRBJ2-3	CASRIAGGTDTQYF
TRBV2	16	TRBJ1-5	CASSEGVPRGNQPQHF
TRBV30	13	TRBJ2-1	CAWTPGGANEQFF
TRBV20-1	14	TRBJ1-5	CSARDRGKGGPQHF
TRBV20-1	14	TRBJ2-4	CSARSLVSENIQYF
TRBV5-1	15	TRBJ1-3	CASSPTGAVGNTIYF
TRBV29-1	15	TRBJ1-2	CSASLTGNGLYGYTF
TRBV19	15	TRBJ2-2	CASNGPGRLTGELFF
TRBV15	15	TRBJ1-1	CATSRGPPGNTEAFF
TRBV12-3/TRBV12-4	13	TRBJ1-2	CASSLAGQDGYTF
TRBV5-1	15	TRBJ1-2	CASSLELDVNYGYTF
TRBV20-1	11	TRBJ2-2	CSGWNTGELFF
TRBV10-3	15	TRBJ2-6	CAIKDRGTGANVLTF
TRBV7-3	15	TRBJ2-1	CASSLAGGLRNEQFF
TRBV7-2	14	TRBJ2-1	CASSFSGRDNEQFF
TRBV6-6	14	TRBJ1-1	CASKGGQGYTEAFF
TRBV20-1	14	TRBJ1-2	CSARSGTGGSGYTF
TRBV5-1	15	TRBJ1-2	CASSSPDGPNYGYTF
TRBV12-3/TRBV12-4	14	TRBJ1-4	CASSSGTQDRGLFF
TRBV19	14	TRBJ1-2	CASSIPGSAGGYTF
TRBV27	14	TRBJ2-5	CASRTQGAGETQYF
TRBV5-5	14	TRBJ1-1	CASRLSRLNTEAFF
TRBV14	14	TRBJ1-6	CASSRGQGRSPLHF
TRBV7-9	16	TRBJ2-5	CASSLVVTGGAETQYF
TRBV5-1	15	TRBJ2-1	CASSSTSGSRNEQFF
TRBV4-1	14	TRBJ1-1	CASSQARMNTEAFF
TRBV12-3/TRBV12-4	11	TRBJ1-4	CASSQAEKLFF
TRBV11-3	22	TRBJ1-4	CASSLVPPGGAITARTNEKLFF
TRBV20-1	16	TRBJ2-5	CSATSPTGGGQETQYF